This TCR beta chain was captured by sequencing in a study of shared clonotypes between healthy human individuals. Study-wide context: CD8 memory received one plate per donor, CD8 naive two, CD4 memory three and CD4 naive three.

The study's findings and limits: Richness estimates generally favored naive over memory subsets. Represented genetic and exposure-history diversity was restricted by having few donors.

The assay was immunoSEQ multiplex PCR, and TCRdb's table has in-frame clones only and misses some. The repertoire has millions of clones, 85% to 95% of them found once; the top ten carry about 1.8%. Naive CD8 cells lacked CD45RO and underwent positive selection for CCR7, leaving out terminally differentiated effector memory CD45RA+ cells. Germline lookup yields CDR1 MNHNS and CDR2 SASEGT. The CDR3 sequence is 11 residues long. Details on this clone: Its cognate antigen is unknown. An end of the junction differs from the germline gene, which may be a read error.

The receptor was derived from a young man in good health. Some clones in this sample may be carry-over from other donors' samples. The sequencing input was naive CD8+ T cells from PBMCs. This sequence joins TRBV6-1 and TRBJ1-4; D gene uncertain. The CDR3: CASSDNEELFF. The CDR3 DNA sequence: TGTGCCAGCAGCGACAATGAAGAACTGTTTTTT.